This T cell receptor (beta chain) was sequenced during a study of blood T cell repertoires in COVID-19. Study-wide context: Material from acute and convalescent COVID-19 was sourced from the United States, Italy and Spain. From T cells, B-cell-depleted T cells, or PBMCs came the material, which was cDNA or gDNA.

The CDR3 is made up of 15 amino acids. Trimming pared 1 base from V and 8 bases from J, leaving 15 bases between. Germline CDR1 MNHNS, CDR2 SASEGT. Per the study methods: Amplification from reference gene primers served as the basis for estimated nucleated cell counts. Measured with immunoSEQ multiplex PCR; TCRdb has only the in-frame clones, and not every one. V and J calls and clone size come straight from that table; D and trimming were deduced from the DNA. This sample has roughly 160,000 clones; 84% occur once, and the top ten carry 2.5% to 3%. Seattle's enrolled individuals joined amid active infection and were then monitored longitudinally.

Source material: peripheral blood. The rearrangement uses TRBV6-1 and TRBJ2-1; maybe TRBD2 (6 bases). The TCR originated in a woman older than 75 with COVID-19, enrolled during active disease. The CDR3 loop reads CASSEVGGKLDEQFF. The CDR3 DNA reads TGTGCCAGCAGTGAAGTTGGCGGGAAACTGGATGAGCAGTTCTTC.